Presented here are 9 T cell receptor beta chains from one specimen sequenced in a study of cytomegalovirus exposure and HLA in healthy donors. Both 60 Vbeta primers and 13 Jbeta primers went into the PCR. Assay: immunoSEQ multiplex PCR; the TCRdb copy retains only in-frame clones and omits some. In the table there are 150,000 to 200,000 clones, over 70% of which are singletons. Sequences were obtained from PBMCs. The receptors shown here come from a female donor in good health and CMV-seronegative.

V is TRBV14 and J is TRBJ1-6; D gene uncertain. The CDR3 runs to 13 residues. Germline V gives CDR1 SGHDN, CDR2 FVKESK. Trimming took 0 bases from V and 13 from J, leaving 10 bases between them. Written as DNA, the CDR3 is TGTGCCAGCAGCCAAGAGGAGAGAGGGCCCCTCCACTTT. It specifies CASSQEERGPLHF.

The chain employs TRBV28 and TRBJ2-1; TRBD2 matches 11 bases. The CDR3 is 16 amino acids. J was trimmed by 7 bases and V by 4 bases; bases with no gene match: 9. In germline, CDR1 is MDHEN, CDR2 SYDVKM. CDR3: CASSSSSGRAPNEQFF. In DNA, the CDR3 is TGTGCCAGCAGTTCCAGTAGCGGGAGGGCACCAAATGAGCAGTTCTTC.

This clone has just a few counts. V gene TRBV14 combines with J gene TRBJ1-1; D not certain. V lost 4 bases and J 1 base, leaving 10 bases between the germline ends. Germline V lookup: CDR1 SGHDN, CDR2 FVKESK. The CDR3 is 14 residues long. The CDR3 DNA sequence: TGTGCCAGCAGCCCCCGTGGAGGGAACACTGAAGCTTTCTTT. Translating gives CASSPRGGNTEAFF.

The chain is built from TRBV5-6 and TRBJ2-2; 8 bases are a match to TRBD2. V shed 3 bases and J 6 bases; nucleotides not matched to a gene: 10. CDR1 is SGHDT, CDR2 YYEEEE, per germline. The CDR3 runs to 16 residues. In DNA form, the CDR3 reads TGTGCCAGCAGCTGGACGGGGGGGGCCCTGTCCGGGGAGCTGTTTTTT. Protein sequence: CASSWTGGALSGELFF.

The chain combines TRBV29-1 with TRBJ2-5; the D is unclear. This CDR3 is 13 amino acids long. Germline V gene lookup returns CDR1 SQVTM and CDR2 ANQGSEA. V lost 7 bases to trimming and J lost 1 base, with 13 bases between them. The CDR3 reads CSATTLIQETQYF. CDR3 nucleotides: TGCAGCGCCACGACTTTGATCCAAGAGACCCAGTACTTC. Full variable domain (missing parts from reference TRBV29-1 and TRBJ2-5): SAVISQKPSRDICQRGTSLTIQCQVDSQVTMMFWYRQQPGQSLTLIATANQGSEATYESGFVIDKFPISRPNLTFSTLTVSNMSPEDSSIYLCSATTLIQETQYFGPGTRLLVL.

V gene TRBV21-1 combines with J gene TRBJ2-7; the table's D call, TRBD1, has no DNA check behind it. TRBV21-1 is flagged as a pseudogene. This CDR3 comprises 13 residues. CDR3 residues: CASRGRNPCEQYF. The CDR3, as DNA: TGTGCCAGCAGGGGCCGCAACCCGTGCGAGCAGTACTTC.

The V call is TRBV19, the J call TRBJ1-6, with 7 bases identical to TRBD1. The CDR3 consists of 15 residues. The V gene end was trimmed by 6 bases and the J gene end by 4 bases; junction bases not matched to a gene: 6. Germline V gene data show CDR1 as LNHDA and CDR2 as SQIVND (reference sequence). The CDR3 reads CASREGQWYNSPLHF. The CDR3 region has the DNA TGTGCCAGTAGGGAGGGACAGTGGTATAATTCACCCCTCCACTTT.

V gene TRBV19 combines with J gene TRBJ1-1; weak D call: TRBD1 (5 bases). V shed 3 bases and J shed 3 bases, with 11 bases lying between them. This CDR3 is built from 14 residues. The germline gives CDR1 LNHDA, CDR2 SQIVND (reference sequence). DNA of the CDR3: TGTGCCAGTAGTATTCAGGGTTTGGACACTGAAGCTTTCTTT. It translates to CASSIQGLDTEAFF.

There are a few counts of this clone. In DNA, the CDR3 is TGTGCCAGCTCACCCGCAACTGGGCGATCTGGAAACACCATATATTTT. Protein sequence: CASSPATGRSGNTIYF. J is TRBJ1-3 and V is TRBV18, with D unclear. V gave up 3 bases and J gave up 1 base, with 13 bases separating them. The CDR3 extends over 16 amino acids. Per the germline V gene, CDR1 is KGHSH and CDR2 is LQKENI. Filled out from reference TRBV18 and TRBJ1-3, the complete variable domain reads NAGVMQNPRHLVRRRGQEARLRCSPMKGHSHVYWYRQLPEEGLKFMVYLQKENIIDESGMPKERFSAEFPKEGPSILRIQQVVRGDSAAYFCASSPATGRSGNTIYFGEGSWLTVV.